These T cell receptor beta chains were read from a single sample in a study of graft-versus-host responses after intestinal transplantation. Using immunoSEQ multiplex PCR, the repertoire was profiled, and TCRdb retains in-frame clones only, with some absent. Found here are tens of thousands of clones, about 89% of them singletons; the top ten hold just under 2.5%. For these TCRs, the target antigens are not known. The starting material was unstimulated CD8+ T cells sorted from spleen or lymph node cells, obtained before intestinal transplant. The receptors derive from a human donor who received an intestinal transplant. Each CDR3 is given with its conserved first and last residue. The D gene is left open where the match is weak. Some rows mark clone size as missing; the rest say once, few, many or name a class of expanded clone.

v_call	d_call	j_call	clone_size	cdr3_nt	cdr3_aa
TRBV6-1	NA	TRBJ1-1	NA	TGTGCCAGCAGTGAAAGGGTCCGGGGAATTAACACTGAAGCTTTCTTT	CASSERVRGINTEAFF
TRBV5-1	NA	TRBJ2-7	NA	TGCGCCAGCAGCTTCGGGGGGCCGAGCGAGCAGTACTTC	CASSFGGPSEQYF
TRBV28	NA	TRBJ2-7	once	TGTGCCAGCAGCGCAGGGGAAGGTCCAAGGGTGAACTCCTACGAGCAGTACTTC	CASSAGEGPRVNSYEQYF
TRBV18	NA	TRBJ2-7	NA	TGTGCCAGCTCACCACCGAGGGCAGGGGCAGGATGGGAGCAGTACTTC	CASSPPRAGAGWEQYF
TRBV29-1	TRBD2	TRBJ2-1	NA	TGCAGCGTTGCCCTAGCGGGAGGGACTGAGCAGTTCTTC	CSVALAGGTEQFF
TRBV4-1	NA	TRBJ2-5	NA	TGCGCCAGCAGCCGACCAGGGGGGGAGACCCAGTACTTC	CASSRPGGETQYF
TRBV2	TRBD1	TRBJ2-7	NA	TGTGCCAGCCAGACAGGGGTTCTCTACGAGCAGTACTTC	CASQTGVLYEQYF
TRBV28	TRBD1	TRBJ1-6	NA	TGTGCCAGCAGCTCCCGACAGGGGAAAAATTCACCCCTCCACTTT	CASSSRQGKNSPLHF
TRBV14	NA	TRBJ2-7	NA	TGTGCCAGCAGCCGCTCGGTTGGTAGCGGCCCCCTGAGGCAGTACTTC	CASSRSVGSGPLRQYF
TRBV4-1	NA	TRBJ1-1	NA	TGCGCCAGCAGCCAAGGGGGGCGGCTCCGGGTCGCTTTCTTT	CASSQGGRLRVAFF
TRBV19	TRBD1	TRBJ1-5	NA	TGTGCCAGTAGCGGACAGGGTAACAATCAGCCCCAGCATTTT	CASSGQGNNQPQHF
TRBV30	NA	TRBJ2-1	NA	TGTGCCTGGAGTGTAATCACAGGGACGGAAGACAATGAGCAGTTCTTC	CAWSVITGTEDNEQFF
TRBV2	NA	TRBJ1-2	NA	TGTGCCAGCGATCTGACAATGGGCTACACCTTC	CASDLTMGYTF
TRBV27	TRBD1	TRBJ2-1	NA	TGTGCCAGCAGTTCAATACCCGGGACAGGAGTTAATGAGCAGTTCTTC	CASSSIPGTGVNEQFF
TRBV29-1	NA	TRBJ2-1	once	TGCAGCCCTCAAAGACTGGGTCCCGGTCATGAGCAGTTCTTC	CSPQRLGPGHEQFF